Each of the 9 T cell receptor beta chains below was sequenced from the same sample in a study of long-term antiretroviral therapy in people with HIV. Survey level was the resolution at which the v3.0 immunoSEQ assay ran. Data came from immunoSEQ multiplex PCR; TCRdb stores just in-frame clones and leaves some out. The table lists 26,000 or so clones, 70% to 85% of them singletons. The sample in question was unsorted PBMCs, obtained 0.8 years before starting antiretroviral therapy. All receptors come from a man between 18 and 35 years old with HIV.

The chain joins TRBV27 to TRBJ2-7; tentatively, D is TRBD1 (6 bases). CDR1 MNHEY and CDR2 SMNVEV come from the germline V gene (reference sequence). This CDR3 is 14 amino acids long. The ends were cut back, 5 bases at V and 5 bases at J, with 16 bases in the middle. CDR3 loop: CASSPQGKADEQYF. DNA of the CDR3: TGTGCCAGCAGTCCACAGGGAAAGGCCGACGAGCAGTACTTC.

CDR3 nucleotides: TGTGCCAGCTCACCGCAGGGCGCCACATTTTCACAGGGGAACACTGAAGCTTTCTTT. Residues: CASSPQGATFSQGNTEAFF. This rearrangement joins TRBV18 to TRBJ1-1; a possible D gene is TRBD1 (6 bases). Germline V gene sequence: CDR1 KGHSH, CDR2 LQKENI. The CDR3 runs to 19 residues. V was cut by 3 bases and J by 1 base, with 24 bases left in between.

In the case of this clone: At one boundary the junction diverges from the germline segment, which might be a read error. As DNA, the CDR3 is TGCGCCAGCAGTGAGTTGGAGGGGTACTTT. Protein product: CASSELEGYF. The V call is TRBV10-1, the J call TRBJ2-3, with D possibly matching TRBD2 (6 bases). Germline loops: CDR1 WNHNN, CDR2 SYGVQD (reference sequence). The CDR3 sequence is 10 residues long.

J is TRBJ2-6 and V is TRBV29-1; D remains ambiguous. Per the germline V gene, CDR1 is SQVTM and CDR2 is ANQGSEA. This CDR3 spans 14 amino acids. V lost 6 bases to trimming and J lost 0 bases, with 9 bases between them. CDR3 in amino acids: CSVAMISGANVLTF. In nucleotides, the CDR3 is TGCAGCGTCGCGATGATCTCTGGGGCCAACGTCCTGACTTTC.

The chain joins TRBV2 to TRBJ2-5; D remains ambiguous. The CDR3 is 14 residues long. CDR1 is SNHLY, CDR2 FYNNEI, per germline. V lost 2 bases and J 5 bases, leaving 12 bases between the germline ends. The CDR3 DNA sequence: TGTGCCAGCAGTGAACTTACCGGCAGGGAGACCCAGTACTTC. Translation: CASSELTGRETQYF.

V usage is TRBV5-1 and J usage is TRBJ2-5; perhaps TRBD2 as D (6 bases). The CDR3 extends over 15 amino acids. V was trimmed by 3 bases and J by 5 bases, leaving 17 bases between them. Germline CDR1 SGHRS, CDR2 YFSETQ. CDR3: CASSSRGLSLETQYF. CDR3 DNA: TGCGCCAGCAGCTCCCGGGGGTTAAGCTTGGAGACCCAGTACTTC.

CDR3 amino acids: CASSQITTGWGETQYF. CDR3 sequence (DNA): TGTGCCAGCAGCCAAATAACGACAGGATGGGGAGAGACCCAGTACTTC. V and J are TRBV14 and TRBJ2-5; D may be TRBD1 (6 bases). Trimming shortened V by 2 bases and J by 4 bases, and 17 bases separated the two germline ends. CDR3 length: 16 residues. From germline, CDR1 is SGHDN and CDR2 FVKESK.

In its sample, this clone was seen a few times. The rearrangement joins TRBV4-2 to TRBJ1-5; no reliable D call. Trimming pared 0 bases from V and 9 bases from J, leaving 9 bases between. This CDR3 region has 13 residues. CDR1 is LGHNA, CDR2 YNFKEQ, per germline. The CDR3 DNA reads as TGTGCCAGCAGCCAAGATGATCGGGGGCCCCAGCATTTT. Protein sequence: CASSQDDRGPQHF.

V is TRBV13 and J is TRBJ2-1; maybe TRBD2 (5 bases). The CDR3 is 13 amino acids. Germline V gene data show CDR1 as PRHDT and CDR2 as FYEKMQ (reference sequence). Trimming left V 5 bases short and J 7 bases short, with 12 bases between. The CDR3 DNA is TGTGCCAGCAGCCAGAGACTAATTAATGAGCAGTTCTTC. This encodes CASSQRLINEQFF.